Listed below are T cell receptor beta chains from one sample, sequenced in a study of cytomegalovirus exposure and HLA in healthy donors. Method: immunoSEQ multiplex PCR; TCRdb's copy keeps in-frame clones and lacks some. Counted here are approximately 160,000 clones, around 79% occurring once; the ten biggest clones make up around 3%. Sample: PBMCs. The receptors originated from a woman aged 40 to 50 in good health and CMV-seropositive. Both conserved end residues are part of each CDR3. Expanded clones are given a class, and other clones once, few, many or no size at all.

cdr3_aa: CASSLDAATNEKLFF
clone_size: -
cdr3_length: 15
v_call: TRBV7-9
j_call: TRBJ1-4

cdr3_aa: CASSSPPLSGGEQYF
clone_size: -
cdr3_length: 15
v_call: TRBV7-2
j_call: TRBJ2-7

cdr3_aa: CASTGGYNEQFF
clone_size: -
cdr3_length: 12
v_call: TRBV19
j_call: TRBJ2-1

cdr3_aa: CASSPGTSVSTDTQYF
clone_size: -
cdr3_length: 16
v_call: TRBV6-6
j_call: TRBJ2-3

cdr3_aa: CASSATGSYNEQFF
clone_size: -
cdr3_length: 14
v_call: TRBV5-1
j_call: TRBJ2-1

cdr3_aa: CASRGRGHTEAFF
clone_size: -
cdr3_length: 13
v_call: TRBV6-1
j_call: TRBJ1-1

cdr3_aa: CASSLTGSSYNSPLHF
clone_size: -
cdr3_length: 16
v_call: TRBV28
j_call: TRBJ1-6

cdr3_aa: CSGTGDTDTQYF
clone_size: -
cdr3_length: 12
v_call: TRBV7-9
j_call: TRBJ2-3

cdr3_aa: CASRNPGGGGTDTQYF
clone_size: -
cdr3_length: 16
v_call: TRBV7-2
j_call: TRBJ2-3

cdr3_aa: CASRVEGQGLPNYGYTF
clone_size: -
cdr3_length: 17
v_call: TRBV5-1
j_call: TRBJ1-2

cdr3_aa: CASSLVWGLSGKLFF
clone_size: -
cdr3_length: 15
v_call: TRBV7-2
j_call: TRBJ1-4

cdr3_aa: CASSLITGEIYEQYF
clone_size: -
cdr3_length: 15
v_call: TRBV7-2
j_call: -

cdr3_aa: CASSIGQARNSPLHF
clone_size: once
cdr3_length: 15
v_call: TRBV19
j_call: TRBJ1-6

cdr3_aa: CASSTTANTEAFF
clone_size: -
cdr3_length: 13
v_call: TRBV19
j_call: TRBJ1-1

cdr3_aa: CASSLSLGLDNSPLHF
clone_size: -
cdr3_length: 16
v_call: TRBV5-4
j_call: TRBJ1-6

cdr3_aa: CATRGRVVDTQYF
clone_size: once
cdr3_length: 13
v_call: TRBV19
j_call: TRBJ2-3

cdr3_aa: CASSSASDNFYGYTF
clone_size: -
cdr3_length: 15
v_call: TRBV28
j_call: TRBJ1-2

cdr3_aa: CASSPMTYSSYEQYF
clone_size: -
cdr3_length: 15
v_call: TRBV10-1
j_call: TRBJ2-7

cdr3_aa: CASSPETGGGYTF
clone_size: -
cdr3_length: 13
v_call: TRBV18
j_call: TRBJ1-2

cdr3_aa: CASSTRDRGLSPLHF
clone_size: -
cdr3_length: 15
v_call: TRBV27
j_call: TRBJ1-6

cdr3_aa: CASSPPRGGLTDTQYF
clone_size: -
cdr3_length: 16
v_call: TRBV2
j_call: TRBJ2-3

cdr3_aa: CASSSRDSFNTGELFF
clone_size: -
cdr3_length: 16
v_call: TRBV5-4
j_call: TRBJ2-2

cdr3_aa: CASSPPIGTAYEQYF
clone_size: few
cdr3_length: 15
v_call: TRBV28
j_call: TRBJ2-7

cdr3_aa: CASSTRQGANVLTF
clone_size: -
cdr3_length: 14
v_call: TRBV11-2
j_call: TRBJ2-6

cdr3_aa: CASSLTGENYGYTF
clone_size: -
cdr3_length: 14
v_call: TRBV5-8
j_call: TRBJ1-2

cdr3_aa: CASSSDDGNYGYTF
clone_size: -
cdr3_length: 14
v_call: TRBV18
j_call: TRBJ1-2

cdr3_aa: CASRLYVSRPGANVLTF
clone_size: -
cdr3_length: 17
v_call: TRBV12-2
j_call: TRBJ2-6

cdr3_aa: CSVGGSNQPQHF
clone_size: few
cdr3_length: 12
v_call: TRBV29-1
j_call: TRBJ1-5

cdr3_aa: CATSRGGYTDTQYF
clone_size: once
cdr3_length: 14
v_call: TRBV15
j_call: TRBJ2-3

cdr3_aa: CASSLEGTSGRNEQFF
clone_size: -
cdr3_length: 16
v_call: TRBV5-1
j_call: TRBJ2-1

cdr3_aa: CASSRGTGGEDTQYF
clone_size: few
cdr3_length: 15
v_call: TRBV4-3
j_call: TRBJ2-3

cdr3_aa: CASSPGTGGYGYTF
clone_size: -
cdr3_length: 14
v_call: TRBV5-1
j_call: TRBJ1-2

cdr3_aa: CASGPTGGATLKLFF
clone_size: -
cdr3_length: 15
v_call: TRBV5-1
j_call: TRBJ1-4

cdr3_aa: CASSTRDSLNTGELFF
clone_size: -
cdr3_length: 16
v_call: TRBV19
j_call: TRBJ2-2

cdr3_aa: CASSLGTVQETQYF
clone_size: -
cdr3_length: 14
v_call: TRBV5-1
j_call: TRBJ2-5